This T cell receptor beta chain comes out of a study of PD-1 blockade in classical Hodgkin lymphoma. Points from the study as a whole: Complete responders' diversity at baseline resembled that of newly diagnosed patients. Relative to healthy donors, newly diagnosed patients reportedly had lower baseline TCR diversity, which was reported as lower still in relapsed/refractory patients. By C4D1 there was a significant rise in CD4+ TCR diversity but not in CD8+ TCR diversity.

Every single patient, without exception, relapsed after autologous stem cell transplantation, and brentuximab vedotin exposure varied. The CDR3 loop spans 16 amino acids. Germline V CDR1 and CDR2: WSHSY, SAAADI. V shed 7 bases and J shed 5 bases, with 23 bases lying between them. As for this clone: No antigen is known for it.

TCRdb keeps only in-frame clones here, not all; method: immunoSEQ multiplex PCR. Seen here are 50,000 to 75,000 clones, 88% observed once, and the top ten hold 5% to 6%. The material sequenced was peripheral blood mononuclear cells (PBMCs), taken before the second cycle of nivolumab. The sequence came from a human donor with classical Hodgkin lymphoma. The chain couples TRBV10-2 to TRBJ1-2, with D possibly matching TRBD1 (6 bases). The CDR3 DNA is TGCGCCAGCACACCAGCGGGAGGGGGTGGTACATATGGCTACACCTTC. It yields the protein CASTPAGGGGTYGYTF.